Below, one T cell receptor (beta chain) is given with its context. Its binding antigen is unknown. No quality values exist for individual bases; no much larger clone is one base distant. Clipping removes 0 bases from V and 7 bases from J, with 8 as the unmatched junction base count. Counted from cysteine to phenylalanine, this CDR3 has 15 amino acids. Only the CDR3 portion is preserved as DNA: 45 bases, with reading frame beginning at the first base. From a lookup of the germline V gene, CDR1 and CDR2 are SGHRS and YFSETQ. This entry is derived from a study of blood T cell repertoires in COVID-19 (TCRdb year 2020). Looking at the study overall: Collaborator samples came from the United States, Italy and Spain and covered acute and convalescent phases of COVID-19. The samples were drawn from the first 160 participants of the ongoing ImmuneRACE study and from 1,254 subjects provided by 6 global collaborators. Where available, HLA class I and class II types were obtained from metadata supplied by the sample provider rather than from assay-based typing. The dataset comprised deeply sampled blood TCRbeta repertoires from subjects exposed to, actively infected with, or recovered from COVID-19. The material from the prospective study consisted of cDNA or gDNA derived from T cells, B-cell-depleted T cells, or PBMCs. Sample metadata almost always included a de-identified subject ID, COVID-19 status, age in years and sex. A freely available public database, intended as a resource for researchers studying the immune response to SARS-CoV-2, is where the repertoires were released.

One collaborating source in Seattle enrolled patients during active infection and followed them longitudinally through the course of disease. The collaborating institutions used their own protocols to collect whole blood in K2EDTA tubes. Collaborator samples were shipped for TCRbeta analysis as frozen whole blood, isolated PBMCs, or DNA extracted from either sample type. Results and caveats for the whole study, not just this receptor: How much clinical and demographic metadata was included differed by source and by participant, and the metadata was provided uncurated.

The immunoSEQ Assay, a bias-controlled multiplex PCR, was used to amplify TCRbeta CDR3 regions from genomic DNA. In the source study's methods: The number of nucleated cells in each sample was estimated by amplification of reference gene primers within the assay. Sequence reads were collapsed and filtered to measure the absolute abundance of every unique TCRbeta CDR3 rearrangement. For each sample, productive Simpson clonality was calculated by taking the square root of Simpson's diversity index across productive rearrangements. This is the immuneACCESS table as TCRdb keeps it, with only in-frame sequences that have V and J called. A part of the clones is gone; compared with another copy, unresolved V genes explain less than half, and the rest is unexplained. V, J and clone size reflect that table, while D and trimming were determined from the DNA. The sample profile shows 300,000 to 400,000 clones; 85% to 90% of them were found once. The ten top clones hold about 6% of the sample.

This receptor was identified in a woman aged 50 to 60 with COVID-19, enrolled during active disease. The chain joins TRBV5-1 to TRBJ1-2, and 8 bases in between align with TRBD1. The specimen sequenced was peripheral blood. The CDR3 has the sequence CASSLDIDRGSGYTF. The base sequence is TGCGCCAGCAGCTTGGATATCGACAGGGGCAGTGGCTACACCTTC.